The present TCR beta chain was sequenced within a study of CD8+CD57+ T cells in acquired aplastic anemia. Background on the study: The study obtained an average of approximately 2.9 ug of DNA from sorted CD4+ and CD8+ cells. CD4+ reads averaged around 9.9 million in healthy donors. Findings and caveats of the study: Patients and healthy controls showed no significant CD8+ Simpson's diversity difference. Approximately 28 CD8+ CDR3 sequences were shared between patients and controls.

This clonotype appeared many times. Its cognate antigen is unknown. Germline CDR1 and CDR2: MRHNA and SNTAGT. The CDR3 runs to 16 residues. V shed 0 bases and J shed 0 bases, with 9 bases lying between them. Genomic DNA provided the template from which TCR beta VDJ and CDR3 profiles were obtained. TCRdb ran MiXCR on the reads and lists one entry per CDR3 protein. The data contain 200,000 to 250,000 distinct CDR3 sequences, under 65% of them singletons. Specimen: sorted CD4+, CD8+, or CD8+CD57+ T cells (not recorded which) from PBMCs. This TCR came from a human donor in good health. The chain joins TRBV6-4 to TRBJ2-1; D unclear. The CDR3 region has the DNA TGTGCCAGCAGTGACTCATGGGCGAGCTCCTACAATGAGCAGTTCTTC. It is translated as CASSDSWASSYNEQFF.